Listed here are 3 T cell receptor beta chains from one sample, sequenced in a study of radiotherapy plus CTLA-4 blockade in lung cancer. Sequencing used immunoSEQ multiplex PCR; TCRdb keeps in-frame clones, though not all of them. The repertoire has about 45,000 clones, roughly 67% of them found once; the top ten carry roughly 25%. Sequenced material: peripheral blood, taken from a patient treated with radiotherapy plus ipilimumab. These receptors all stem from a human donor with non-small cell lung cancer who had a partial response to radiotherapy plus ipilimumab.

This clone was picked up a small number of times. This rearrangement joins TRBV9 to TRBJ1-2; TRBD1 might be the D (6 bases). Germline lookup yields CDR1 SGDLS and CDR2 YYNGEE. The V and J ends lost 0 bases and 13 bases respectively, with 19 bases between them. This CDR3 is 14 amino acids long. Here the CDR3 reads CASSVEPGTSDRTF. CDR3 DNA sequence: TGTGCCAGCAGCGTAGAGCCCGGGACATCGGACCGCACCTTC.

The chain recombines TRBV27 with TRBJ2-1; D is unresolved. Per germline, CDR1 MNHEY and CDR2 SMNVEV (reference sequence). The V end was cut by 6 bases, the J end by 3 bases, with 9 bases between. The CDR3 has 13 amino acids. The CDR3 region has the DNA TGTGCCAGCAGGATCTCAGGCTACAATGAGCAGTTCTTC. Translation gives CASRISGYNEQFF.

The CDR3 DNA reads TGTGCCAGCAGCGGCTCGTCGGGACTAGGTAACGACGAGCAGTACTTC. Translating gives CASSGSSGLGNDEQYF. The chain carries TRBV9 and TRBJ2-7; 8 bases agree with TRBD2. V lost 3 bases, J lost 5 bases, and 13 bases stayed unmatched. The length of the CDR3 is 16 residues. Germline V gene sequence: CDR1 SGDLS, CDR2 YYNGEE.